The clone carrying this T cell receptor beta chain was seen at least ten times. This record belongs to a study of regulatory T cells in long-lasting Graves disease. As to time point: persistent/refractory GD, antithyroid drugs over 5 years with positive TRAb. From RNA extracted from PBMCs, the TCR library was made. Clinicians diagnosed Graves' disease using American Thyroid Association guidelines. V was clipped by 5 bases and J by 4 bases, with 15 bases between them. The V gene's germline CDR1 is MDHEN and CDR2 SYDVKM. The CDR3 is 16 residues long. Building the TCR beta libraries relied on iRepertoire HTBI primers, and CDR3 regions underwent Arm-PCR. TCRdb ran MiXCR on the multiplex PCR reads and lists one entry per CDR3 protein. The data hold fewer than 450,000 distinct CDR3 sequences, with 20% to 25% observed a single time.

The TCR comes from a female donor with Graves disease. The gene calls are TRBV28 and TRBJ2-6; D gene ambiguous. The sample here was peripheral blood mononuclear cells (PBMCs), taken when the disease was refractory, from a patient treated with antithyroid drugs. CDR3 amino acids: CASSLSDRRGANVLTF. CDR3 nucleotide sequence: TGTGCCAGCAGTCTTTCGGACCGTCGGGGGGCCAACGTCCTGACTTTC. The entire variable domain, with the rest obtained from reference TRBV28 and TRBJ2-6, is as follows: DVKVTQSSRYLVKRTGEKVFLECVQDMDHENMFWYRQDPGLGLRLIYFSYDVKMKEKGDIPEGYSVSREKKERFSLILESASTNQTSMYLCASSLSDRRGANVLTFGAGSRLTVL.